This T cell receptor beta chain was sequenced in a study of blood T cell repertoires in COVID-19. Study background: Samples taken during acute and convalescent COVID-19 were collected in the United States, Italy and Spain. The cDNA or gDNA used as material had been derived from T cells, B-cell-depleted T cells, or PBMCs.

Trimming cost V 0 bases and J 9 bases, with 16 bases left between them. Germline V CDR1 and CDR2: SGHRS, YFSETQ. The CDR3 is made up of 15 amino acids. Recruited during active infection, patients (from Seattle) were subsequently followed longitudinally. Here immunoSEQ multiplex PCR was the method, and the copy in TCRdb shows in-frame clones only, minus some. The sample lists 250,000 to 350,000 clones; almost 90% were seen once. The TCR originated in a woman younger than 45 with COVID-19, enrolled during active disease. The sequenced sample consisted of peripheral blood. The rearrangement joins TRBV5-1 to TRBJ2-1, with a weak D call TRBD2 (7 bases). This CDR3 reads CASSLAGGPSSEQFF. CDR3 sequence (DNA): TGCGCCAGCAGCTTGGCGGGGGGCCCGAGTAGTGAGCAGTTCTTC.